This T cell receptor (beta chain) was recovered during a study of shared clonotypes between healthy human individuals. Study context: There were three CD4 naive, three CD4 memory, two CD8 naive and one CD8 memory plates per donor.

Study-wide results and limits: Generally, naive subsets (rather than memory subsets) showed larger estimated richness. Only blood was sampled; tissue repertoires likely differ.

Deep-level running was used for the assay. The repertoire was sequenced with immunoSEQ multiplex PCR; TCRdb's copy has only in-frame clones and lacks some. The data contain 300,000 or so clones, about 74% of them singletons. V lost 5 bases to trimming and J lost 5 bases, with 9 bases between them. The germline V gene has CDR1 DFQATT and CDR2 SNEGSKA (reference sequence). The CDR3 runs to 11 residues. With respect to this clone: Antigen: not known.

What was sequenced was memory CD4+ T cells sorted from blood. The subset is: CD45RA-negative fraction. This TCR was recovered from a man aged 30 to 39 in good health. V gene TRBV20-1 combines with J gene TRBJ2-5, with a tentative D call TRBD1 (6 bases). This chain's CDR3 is CSAGRGETQYF. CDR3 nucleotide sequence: TGCAGTGCTGGAAGGGGGGAGACCCAGTACTTC.